What follows is one T cell receptor (beta chain) and its context. Its cognate antigen is unknown. At one end, the junction sequence differs from germline, possibly due to a read error. The sample comes from a study of somatic mutations in cytotoxic T cells in rheumatoid arthritis. Study overall: Including V beta1+ cells that were sequenced for TCRB, some T-cell populations stained with V beta antibodies were flow-sorted at nearly 100% purity.

Separation of CD4+ and CD8+ cells was performed by positive magnetic bead selection, and purity was verified by flow cytometry. Germline CDR1 and CDR2: SSHAT and FNYEAQ (reference sequence). The CDR3 is 16 residues long. General study points: Within 8 of 65 patients, the single biggest CD8+ clone made up more than 20% of CD8+ cells. Rheumatoid arthritis patients and age-matched healthy controls showed no significant difference in CD8+ T-cell clonality.

TCRdb's table, derived via immunoSEQ multiplex PCR, lists solely in-frame clones and lacks some. This table holds about 16,000 clones, more than 65% found once. The specimen sequenced was CD8+ T cells sorted from blood. The receptor's source is an adult with rheumatoid arthritis. This chain joins TRBV7-7 and TRBJ2-3; 14 nucleotides line up with TRBD2. CDR3 sequence: CASSLRLAGGADTQYF. For the CDR3, the DNA is TGTGCTAGCAGCTTACGACTAGCGGGGGGGGCAGATACGCAGTATTTT.